Each of the 9 T cell receptor beta chains below was sequenced from the same sample in a study of T cell responses to AZD1222 COVID-19 vaccine. Profiling relied on immunoSEQ multiplex PCR, and the TCRdb table lists in-frame clones only, not all of them. The sample includes 150,000 to 200,000 clones, roughly 88% seen only once; the top ten take around 6.3%. The starting material was peripheral blood, obtained 28 days after the second AZD1222 dose. All receptors derive from an adult who received the AZD1222 COVID-19 vaccine.

The CDR3 loop reads CASSSGTGGLYEQYF. The CDR3 DNA is TGTGCCAGCAGCTCGGGTACGGGAGGACTCTACGAGCAGTACTTC. The chain employs TRBV5-4 and TRBJ2-7; 7 bases align to TRBD2. Germline V CDR1 and CDR2: SGHNT, YYREEE (reference sequence). This CDR3 has 15 residues. The V and J ends lost 3 bases and 3 bases, in that order; junction bases with no gene match: 9. The complete variable domain, with remaining parts taken from reference TRBV5-4 and TRBJ2-7, reads ETGVTQSPTHLIKTRGQQVTLRCSSQSGHNTVSWYQQALGQGPQFIFQYYREEENGRGNFPPRFSGLQFPNYSSELNVNALELDDSALYLCASSSGTGGLYEQYFGPGTRLTVT.

J is TRBJ1-2 and V is TRBV19; a weak D match, TRBD1 (5 bases). Germline V gives CDR1 LNHDA, CDR2 SQIVND (reference sequence). V gave up 7 bases and J gave up 8 bases, with 20 bases separating them. The CDR3 totals 14 residues. DNA for the CDR3: TGTGCCAGTACCGCCATGGGGGAAACGGGCGGCTACACCTTC. The encoded protein is CASTAMGETGGYTF.

The V call is TRBV7-9, the J call TRBJ1-6; TRBD1 aligns across 9 bases. After removal of 5 bases from V and 8 bases from J, the junction contained 4 bases not matched to a gene. The CDR3 totals 14 residues. Germline CDR1 is SEHNR and CDR2 is FQNEAQ (reference sequence). The CDR3, as DNA: TGTGCCAGCAGCCTCCGGGACAGGGATTCACCCCTCCACTTT. It translates to CASSLRDRDSPLHF.

In regard to this clone: The CDR3 end shows no conserved phenylalanine or tryptophan, and so a read error is likely. The limits of the CDR3 on the DNA are not certain, so only TCRdb's listed CDR3 is given. The chain is built from TRBV18 and TRBJ1-2. The CDR3 has 13 residues if both end residues are counted. The germline V gene has CDR1 KGHSH and CDR2 LQKENI. The CDR3 loop reads CASSRSAEVWFLP.

The rearrangement uses TRBV30 and TRBJ2-1, with 9 positions matching TRBD2. The CDR3 is 14 residues long. V was clipped by 4 bases and J by 7 bases; unmatched bases: 8. Germline-derived CDR1 and CDR2 are GTSNPN and SVGIG (reference sequence). The CDR3 is CAWKVAGVRNEQFF. As DNA, the CDR3 is TGTGCCTGGAAGGTAGCGGGAGTTCGGAATGAGCAGTTCTTC. Combining the CDR3 with reference TRBV30 and TRBJ2-1 gives the whole variable domain SQTIHQWPATLVQPVGSPLSLECTVEGTSNPNLYWYRQAAGRGLQLLFYSVGIGQISSEVPQNLSASRPQDRQFILSSKKLLLSDSGFYLCAWKVAGVRNEQFFGPGTRLTVL.

The J gene is TRBJ1-2, the V gene TRBV3-1 (or the pseudogene TRBV3-2); D might be TRBD1 (6 bases). V was trimmed by 4 bases and J by 4 bases, leaving 19 bases between them. The germline V gene has CDR1 LGHDT and CDR2 YNNKEL (reference sequence). This CDR3 has 16 residues. CDR3 nucleotides: TGTGCCAGCAGCCCTAGGGGGGGCCGAGCCCTCTATGGCTACACCTTC. Translating gives CASSPRGGRALYGYTF.

The J gene is TRBJ1-6, the V gene TRBV7-2; 8 bases fit TRBD1. The germline gives CDR1 SGHTA, CDR2 FQGNSA. This CDR3 spans 15 amino acids. Losses at the gene ends were 0 bases for V and 10 bases for J; bases not matched to a gene: 5. CDR3 DNA sequence: TGTGCCAGCAGCTTAGCGGCGGACAGGGCCTCACCCCTCCACTTT. The encoded protein is CASSLAADRASPLHF.

J is TRBJ1-4 and V is TRBV10-3, with D unresolved. The CDR3 has 12 residues. Germline values: CDR1 ENHRY, CDR2 SYGVKD. Trimming removed 5 bases from V and 7 bases from J, with 8 bases in between. CDR3 loop: CAISPGSEKLFF. The CDR3 DNA sequence: TGTGCCATCAGTCCGGGGAGTGAAAAACTGTTTTTT.

The chain joins TRBV5-4 to TRBJ1-1; D not certain. The CDR3 sequence is 15 residues long. The V gene lost 0 bases and the J gene lost 4 bases, with 13 bases spanning the gap. From germline, CDR1 is SGHNT and CDR2 YYREEE (reference sequence). As DNA, the CDR3 is TGTGCCAGCAGCTTGGCCTCGGGGAGTAGCACTGAAGCTTTCTTT. This gives the protein CASSLASGSSTEAFF.